This T cell receptor beta chain derives from a study of blood T cell repertoires in COVID-19. Study summary: There were acute and convalescent COVID-19 samples, and they came from the United States, Italy and Spain.

Profiled with immunoSEQ multiplex PCR; TCRdb holds only in-frame clones, not every one. The sample carries around 250,000 clones, 70% to 90% recorded once. Germline CDR1 reads LNHDA; CDR2 reads SQIVND (reference sequence). The V end lost 2 bases, the J end lost 6 bases, and 20 bases lay between the germline ends. The CDR3 has 17 residues. Specimen: peripheral blood. This TCR was sampled from a woman between 65 and 79 years old with active or convalescent COVID-19. V usage is TRBV19 and J usage is TRBJ1-5, with D unresolved. CDR3 region: CASSINLSGGISQPQHF. The CDR3 DNA reads TGTGCCAGTAGTATAAATTTATCCGGAGGGATCAGTCAGCCCCAGCATTTT.